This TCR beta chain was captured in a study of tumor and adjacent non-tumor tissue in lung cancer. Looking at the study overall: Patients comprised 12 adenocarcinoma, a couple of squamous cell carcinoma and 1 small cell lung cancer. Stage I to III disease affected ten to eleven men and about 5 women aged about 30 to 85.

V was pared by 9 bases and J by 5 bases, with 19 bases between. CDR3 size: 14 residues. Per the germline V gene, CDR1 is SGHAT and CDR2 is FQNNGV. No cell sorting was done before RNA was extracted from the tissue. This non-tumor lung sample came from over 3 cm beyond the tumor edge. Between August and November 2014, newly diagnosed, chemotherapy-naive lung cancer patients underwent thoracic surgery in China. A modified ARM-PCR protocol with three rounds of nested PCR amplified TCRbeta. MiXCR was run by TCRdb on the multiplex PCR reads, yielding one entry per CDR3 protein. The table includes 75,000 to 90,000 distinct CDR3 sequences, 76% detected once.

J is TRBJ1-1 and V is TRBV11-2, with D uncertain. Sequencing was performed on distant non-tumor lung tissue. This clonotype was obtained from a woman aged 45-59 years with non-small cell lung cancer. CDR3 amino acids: CASSLLILGTEAFF. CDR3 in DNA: TGTGCCAGTAGTTTGCTAATACTGGGAACTGAAGCTTTCTTT.